What follows are 30 T cell receptor beta chains derived from one specimen sequenced in a study of CD8 T cells in ankylosing spondylitis. TCRdb used MiXCR to reprocess the 5' RACE reads, holding one entry per CDR3 protein. Here the sample spans 150,000 to 200,000 distinct CDR3 sequences, around 20% being singletons. The specimen was blood, either unsorted or a sorted T cell fraction (not recorded which). The receptor set was obtained from a male donor with ankylosing spondylitis or in good health (not recorded which).

The V gene is TRBV6-5, the J gene TRBJ2-3, with a weak D call TRBD1 (6 bases). The CDR3 has 18 residues. Germline CDR1 and CDR2: MNHEY and SVGAGI. V was pared by 3 bases and J by 0 bases, with 19 bases between. Here the CDR3 reads CASSYSLFSRGSTDTQYF. As DNA, the CDR3 is TGTGCCAGCAGTTATTCTCTGTTTAGTAGGGGGAGCACAGATACGCAGTATTTT.

This clonotype was picked up a small number of times. This rearrangement joins TRBV20-1 to TRBJ2-1; perhaps TRBD1 as D (6 bases). The V gene lost 5 bases and the J gene lost 0 bases, with 11 bases spanning the gap. Per germline, CDR1 DFQATT and CDR2 SNEGSKA (reference sequence). The CDR3 runs 14 residues. Written as DNA, the CDR3 is TGCAGTGCTCAGGGGCCAACCTCCTACAATGAGCAGTTCTTC. It specifies CSAQGPTSYNEQFF.

J is TRBJ2-1 and V is TRBV12-3 or TRBV12-4, with 11 bases matching TRBD2. The CDR3 loop spans 15 amino acids. Germline trimming cut 3 bases from V and 5 bases from J; bases unmatched to any gene: 3. The CDR3 DNA reads TGTGCCAGCAGTTTTCTAGCGGGAGGAAACAATGAGCAGTTCTTC. Protein product: CASSFLAGGNNEQFF.

This clonotype was recorded at least ten times. The rearrangement links TRBV12-3 or TRBV12-4 to TRBJ1-1, with a possible D match to TRBD1 (5 bases). This CDR3 is built from 12 residues. V was cut by 6 bases and J by 8 bases, with 13 bases left in between. CDR3 sequence reads: CASSKGWQEAFF. The DNA for the CDR3 is TGTGCCAGCAGCAAGGGGTGGCAGGAAGCTTTCTTT.

This clonotype was observed many times. The V call is TRBV20-1, the J call TRBJ2-3, with D maybe TRBD2 (6 bases). This CDR3 is built from 14 residues. From germline, CDR1 is DFQATT and CDR2 SNEGSKA (reference sequence). V lost 3 bases and J 6 bases, leaving 16 bases between the germline ends. As DNA, the CDR3 is TGCAGTGCTAGCGCGGGGAGCCTTCTGGATACGCAGTATTTT. Translation: CSASAGSLLDTQYF.

This clonotype has ten or more counts. This chain joins TRBV20-1 and TRBJ2-1, with D unresolved. Looked up from germline, CDR1 is DFQATT and CDR2 is SNEGSKA (reference sequence). Trimming removed 2 bases from V and 3 bases from J, with 2 bases in between. The CDR3 consists of 11 residues. CDR3 DNA sequence: TGCAGTGCTAGACACTACAATGAGCAGTTCTTC. As protein: CSARHYNEQFF.

This clonotype has ten or more counts. The chain employs TRBV4-1 and TRBJ1-1, with a possible D match to TRBD1 (6 bases). CDR3 length: 14 amino acids. With 3 bases removed from V and 5 bases from J, the gap between germline ends came to 13 bases. The V gene's germline CDR1 is MGHRA and CDR2 YSYEKL. Written as DNA, the CDR3 is TGCGCCAGCAGCCACGAAACAGGGAGGACTGAAGCTTTCTTT. It codes for CASSHETGRTEAFF.

This clonotype was recorded many times. The chain has TRBV12-3 or TRBV12-4 and TRBJ2-7; TRBD1 might be the D (6 bases). Trimming stripped 6 bases from V and 4 bases from J, with 13 bases between. The CDR3 length is 13 residues. The CDR3, as DNA: TGTGCCAGCAGCCCGTCCAGGGGATACGAGCAGTACTTC. Translation: CASSPSRGYEQYF.

In its sample, this clonotype was seen many times. V gene TRBV27 combines with J gene TRBJ1-1; D unresolved. The V gene lost 7 bases and the J gene lost 5 bases, with 17 bases spanning the gap. Germline CDR1 MNHEY, CDR2 SMNVEV (reference sequence). This CDR3 comprises 14 residues. The CDR3 coding sequence is TGTGCCAGCACCCTGCGGGGAGTAAGGACTGAAGCTTTCTTT. Amino acid sequence: CASTLRGVRTEAFF.

The chain recombines TRBV5-1 with TRBJ1-1, with D perhaps TRBD1 (6 bases). The CDR3 runs to 16 residues. CDR1 is SGHRS, CDR2 YFSETQ, per germline. Trimming left V 2 bases short and J 0 bases short, with 14 bases between. The CDR3 DNA is TGCGCCAGCAGCTTATCGACAGGTTTCATGAACACTGAAGCTTTCTTT. It specifies CASSLSTGFMNTEAFF.

This clonotype was picked up many times. CDR3 loop: CLGNYGYTF. The CDR3 DNA follows: TGCCTGGGGAACTATGGCTACACCTTC. V usage is TRBV20-1 and J usage is TRBJ1-2; D uncertain. The CDR3 is made up of 9 amino acids. In germline, CDR1 is DFQATT, CDR2 SNEGSKA (reference sequence).

In this sample, this clonotype turned up a few times. The CDR3 DNA is TGTGCCGGCCGGGACGCGAACACCGGGGAGCTGTTTTTT. The encoded protein is CAGRDANTGELFF. The J gene is TRBJ2-2, the V gene TRBV28; D is possibly TRBD1 or TRBD2 (5 bases each). The CDR3 sequence is 13 residues long. Germline V gives CDR1 MDHEN, CDR2 SYDVKM. Trimming cost V 11 bases and J 0 bases, with 10 bases left between them.

This clonotype was observed a single time. CDR3: CASSQVDRTYEQYF. Written as DNA, the CDR3 is TGTGCCAGCAGCCAAGTCGACAGAACTTACGAGCAGTACTTC. The chain is built from TRBV3-1 and TRBJ2-7; a weak D match, TRBD1 (5 bases). Trimming took off 1 base at V and 4 bases at J, with 11 bases between the two ends. The CDR3 sequence is 14 residues long. Germline V gene sequence: CDR1 LGHDT, CDR2 YNNKEL (reference sequence).

There are many counts of this clonotype. The chain uses TRBV24-1 and TRBJ2-3, with 8 bases fitting TRBD2. J lost 1 base, V lost 1 base, and 3 bases had no gene match. CDR1 is KGHDR and CDR2 is SFDVKD in the germline V gene. The CDR3 loop spans 16 amino acids. The chain's CDR3 is CATSDFRAGGTDTQYF. CDR3 bases: TGTGCCACCAGTGATTTCCGAGCGGGAGGCACAGATACGCAGTATTTT.

This clonotype has more than one count but fewer than ten. This chain connects TRBV19 to TRBJ1-5, with TRBD1 identical over 7 bases. The CDR3 is made up of 15 amino acids. V lost 5 bases and J lost 0; bases outside the gene matches: 4. The germline gives CDR1 LNHDA, CDR2 SQIVND (reference sequence). CDR3 DNA: TGTGCCAGTAGTCCTACAGGGGATAGCAATCAGCCCCAGCATTTT. It specifies CASSPTGDSNQPQHF.

The chain joins TRBV6-1 to TRBJ1-4, with 11 bases that match TRBD1. Germline CDR1 MNHNS, CDR2 SASEGT. The V and J ends lost 6 bases and 6 bases, in that order; junction bases with no gene match: 6. The length of the CDR3 is 15 residues. The CDR3: CASRDRGQSDEKLFF. CDR3 coding DNA: TGTGCCAGCAGGGACAGGGGGCAGAGTGATGAAAAACTGTTTTTT.

At least ten counts were recorded for this clonotype. This chain connects TRBV28 to TRBJ2-3, with D perhaps TRBD2 (6 bases). The ends were cut back, 6 bases at V and 4 bases at J, with 14 bases in the middle. Germline assignment: CDR1 MDHEN and CDR2 SYDVKM. The CDR3 sequence is 14 residues long. The CDR3 nucleotides are TGTGCCAGCAGGCCGCGGGACTTCTCAGATACGCAGTATTTT. Protein: CASRPRDFSDTQYF.

This clonotype has at least ten counts. The chain employs TRBV5-1 and TRBJ1-6; maybe TRBD1 (6 bases). Trimming cost V 0 bases and J 10 bases, with 14 bases left between them. The CDR3 covers 15 residues. Germline V gene data show CDR1 as SGHRS and CDR2 as YFSETQ. CDR3 sequence (DNA): TGCGCCAGCAGCTTGGCCAGTGCAGGGGTATCACCCCTCCACTTT. As protein: CASSLASAGVSPLHF.

The chain has TRBV5-1 and TRBJ1-1, with TRBD1 matching 7 bases. J gave up 1 base and V 1 base, and 4 bases lay outside the gene matches. This CDR3 comprises 15 residues. The germline CDR1 and CDR2 sequences are SGHRS and YFSETQ. CDR3 DNA sequence: TGCGCCAGCAGCTTGTTGAGGACAGGGAACACTGAAGCTTTCTTT. This codes for CASSLLRTGNTEAFF.

Ten or more counts support this clonotype. V and J are TRBV19 and TRBJ2-7, with D possibly matching TRBD1 (5 bases). Germline loops: CDR1 LNHDA, CDR2 SQIVND (reference sequence). V was trimmed by 3 bases and J by 2 bases, leaving 14 bases between them. This CDR3 has 15 amino acids. CDR3 amino acids: CASSIKRDSAYEQYF. In nucleotides, the CDR3 is TGTGCCAGTAGTATTAAGAGAGACAGCGCCTACGAGCAGTACTTC.

The chain is built from TRBV19 and TRBJ1-5, with D tentatively TRBD1 (6 bases). CDR1 is LNHDA and CDR2 is SQIVND in the germline V gene (reference sequence). V lost 1 base and J 2 bases, leaving 15 bases between the germline ends. This CDR3 comprises 17 residues. The CDR3 region has the DNA TGTGCCAGTAGTATAGTCGGGGCAGGGGCAGGCAATCAGCCCCAGCATTTT. This gives the protein CASSIVGAGAGNQPQHF. Full variable domain (outside the CDR3, taken from reference TRBV19 and TRBJ1-5): DGGITQSPKYLFRKEGQNVTLSCEQNLNHDAMYWYRQDPGQGLRLIYYSQIVNDFQKGDIAEGYSVSREKKESFPLTVTSAQKNPTAFYLCASSIVGAGAGNQPQHFGDGTRLSIL.

The chain employs TRBV20-1 and TRBJ2-1; 8 bases agree with TRBD2. Germline V gene lookup returns CDR1 DFQATT and CDR2 SNEGSKA (reference sequence). The CDR3 has 18 residues. V shed 5 bases, J shed 5 bases, and the junction held 20 bases outside the gene matches. CDR3: CSAEREGQVRPADNEQFF. DNA for the CDR3: TGCAGTGCTGAACGGGAGGGCCAGGTTCGTCCCGCGGACAATGAGCAGTTCTTC.

This clonotype has more than one count but fewer than ten. The chain carries TRBV3-1 and TRBJ2-7, with TRBD1 identical over 8 bases. This CDR3 has 15 residues. V trimming: 4 bases; J trimming: 3 bases; junction bases outside the gene matches: 8. The V gene's germline CDR1 is LGHDT and CDR2 YNNKEL (reference sequence). The CDR3 protein is CASSLQDRAVYEQYF. In DNA form, the CDR3 reads TGTGCCAGCAGCCTGCAGGACAGGGCAGTCTACGAGCAGTACTTC.

This clonotype was recorded once. The rearrangement joins TRBV20-1 to TRBJ2-3; TRBD2 aligns across 14 bases. The CDR3 contains 16 residues. V shed 6 bases and J 1 base; nucleotides not matched to a gene: 6. Germline CDR1 is DFQATT and CDR2 is SNEGSKA (reference sequence). In nucleotides, the CDR3 is TGCAGTGCCGGGACTAGCGGGAGCGGGGGCACAGATACGCAGTATTTT. It specifies CSAGTSGSGGTDTQYF.

This clonotype appeared many times. J is TRBJ1-1 and V is TRBV5-1; D not certain. The CDR3 is 14 amino acids. The ends were cut back, 7 bases at V and 1 base at J, with 14 bases in the middle. Germline V CDR1 and CDR2: SGHRS, YFSETQ. The CDR3 region is CASAPSQKNTEAFF. The DNA of the CDR3 is TGCGCCAGCGCTCCCTCACAGAAGAACACTGAAGCTTTCTTT.

This clonotype has only one observation. This chain uses TRBV2 with TRBJ2-6; possibly TRBD1 for D (6 bases). The CDR3 sequence is 17 residues long. Germline CDR1 reads SNHLY; CDR2 reads FYNNEI. V lost 7 bases and J lost 0, with 16 bases in between. The CDR3 spells CASKLTGSNSGANVLTF. The CDR3 coding sequence is TGTGCCAGCAAATTGACAGGTTCTAACTCTGGGGCCAACGTCCTGACTTTC.

A note on this clonotype: This could be a read error, since a much larger clone is one nucleotide away. V and J are TRBV5-1 and TRBJ1-6; D not certain. Per the germline V gene, CDR1 is SGHRS and CDR2 is YFSETQ. V was clipped by 0 bases and J by 5 bases, with 12 bases between them. The CDR3 sequence is 16 residues long. CDR3 nucleotide sequence: TGCGCCAGCAGCTTGGGGGCAGAGGGCGATAATTCACCCCTCCACTTT. Translated: CASSLGAEGDNSPLHF.

The chain joins TRBV5-1 to TRBJ2-5; D is ambiguous. The V and J ends lost 1 base and 2 bases respectively, with 12 bases between them. In germline, CDR1 is SGHRS, CDR2 YFSETQ. The CDR3 spans 15 residues. The CDR3 loop is CASSLNTTPQETQYF. The CDR3 DNA reads TGCGCCAGCAGCTTGAATACAACACCACAAGAGACCCAGTACTTC.

There are a few counts of this clonotype. This chain joins TRBV6-5 and TRBJ2-1; 11 bases fit TRBD2. This CDR3 region has 16 residues. Germline CDR1 and CDR2: MNHEY and SVGAGI. Trimming took 4 bases from V and 6 from J; bases not matched to a gene: 8. The CDR3 nucleotides read TGTGCCAGCAGTTCTACCGGGACTAGCGGAACCAATGAGCAGTTCTTC. Amino acid sequence: CASSSTGTSGTNEQFF.

The sample holds a few counts of this clonotype. The V and J genes are TRBV25-1 and TRBJ2-5; possible D gene TRBD1, 6 bases. Trimming removed 7 bases from V and 4 bases from J, with 13 bases in between. The CDR3 loop spans 13 amino acids. The V gene's germline CDR1 is MGHDK and CDR2 SYGVNS. The CDR3 coding sequence is TGTGCCAGCATACCAGGGGCCGGAGAGACCCAGTACTTC. This translates into CASIPGAGETQYF.